One and the same sample provided the 10 T cell receptor beta chains below, sequenced in a study of blood T cell repertoires in COVID-19. TCRdb's copy holds only in-frame clones and misses some; the assay was immunoSEQ multiplex PCR. This sample has some 35,000 clones, with 83% found just once. The specimen was peripheral blood. These receptors were obtained from a man between 50 and 59 years old with acute or convalescent COVID-19.

The genes are TRBV19 and TRBJ2-3, with 7 bases fitting TRBD2. The V segment lost 3 bases and the J segment 5 bases; nucleotides outside the gene matches: 2. The germline CDR1 and CDR2 sequences are LNHDA and SQIVND (reference sequence). This CDR3 is built from 13 residues. In nucleotides, the CDR3 is TGTGCCAGTAGTATTACTAGCGTAGATACGCAGTATTTT. Protein sequence: CASSITSVDTQYF.

This chain links TRBV25-1 with TRBJ2-5; 15 bases are a match to TRBD2. The CDR3 is 17 residues long. The J segment lost 6 bases and the V segment lost 3 bases, leaving 8 bases of the junction unmatched. Germline CDR1 reads MGHDK; CDR2 reads SYGVNS. CDR3 sequence reads: CASSDPLGTSGRQTQYF. The CDR3 DNA sequence: TGTGCCAGCAGTGACCCCCTCGGGACTAGCGGGAGGCAGACCCAGTACTTC.

The gene calls are TRBV5-6 and TRBJ2-2; D might be TRBD1 (5 bases). Germline CDR1 SGHDT, CDR2 YYEEEE. V lost 1 base and J 0 bases, leaving 10 bases between the germline ends. The CDR3 covers 16 residues. The DNA for the CDR3 is TGTGCCAGCAGCTTGTCCAGGGTCGCGAACACCGGGGAGCTGTTTTTT. Protein product: CASSLSRVANTGELFF. Variable domain in full (rest from reference TRBV5-6 and TRBJ2-2): DAGVTQSPTHLIKTRGQQVTLRCSPKSGHDTVSWYQQALGQGPQFIFQYYEEEERQRGNFPDRFSGHQFPNYSSELNVNALLLGDSALYLCASSLSRVANTGELFFGEGSRLTVL.

The chain joins TRBV21-1 to TRBJ1-5; the D segment call TRBD1 is taken from the table without a DNA check. TRBV21-1 is marked as a pseudogene. The CDR3 has 20 amino acids. The CDR3 nucleotides read TGTGCCAGCAGCAAAGTTTTGAACGACAGGATCGAAATAGGCAATCAGCCCCAGCATTTT. Protein: CASSKVLNDRIEIGNQPQHF.

The rearrangement joins TRBV2 to TRBJ1-5; 7 bases agree with TRBD1. The junction had 12 bases not matched to a gene; V was cut back by 5 bases and J by 14 bases. CDR3 length: 13 amino acids. Germline-derived CDR1 and CDR2 are SNHLY and FYNNEI. CDR3 DNA sequence: TGTGCCAGCAGTCCTACCTTGACAGGGATCAAGCATTTT. It encodes CASSPTLTGIKHF.

In its sample, this clone was seen a few times. The chain has TRBV28 and TRBJ1-5; unclear D gene. The CDR3 loop spans 15 amino acids. V was cut by 2 bases and J by 7 bases, with 15 bases left in between. The germline CDR1 and CDR2 sequences are MDHEN and SYDVKM. The chain's CDR3 is CASSLGEGLGQPQHF. The DNA for the CDR3 is TGTGCCAGCAGTTTAGGAGAGGGTCTAGGCCAGCCCCAGCATTTT. The full variable domain, completed using reference TRBV28 and TRBJ1-5, is DVKVTQSSRYLVKRTGEKVFLECVQDMDHENMFWYRQDPGLGLRLIYFSYDVKMKEKGDIPEGYSVSREKKERFSLILESASTNQTSMYLCASSLGEGLGQPQHFGDGTRLSIL.

This chain connects TRBV7-2 to TRBJ1-6; no firm D call. Trimming pared 5 bases from V and 7 bases from J, leaving 15 bases between. Germline CDR1 is SGHTA and CDR2 is FQGNSA. There are 15 residues in the CDR3. CDR3 in amino acids: CASSPPPGNNSPLHF. As DNA, the CDR3 is TGTGCCAGCAGCCCCCCCCCAGGAAACAATTCACCCCTCCACTTT.

The V gene is TRBV7-9, the J gene TRBJ2-5; the match to TRBD1 covers 8 bases. Germline V gene data show CDR1 as SEHNR and CDR2 as FQNEAQ (reference sequence). This CDR3 comprises 14 residues. The trim removed 3 bases at V and 4 bases at J, leaving 4 bases unmatched. In DNA, the CDR3 is TGTGCCAGCAGCTTCACAGGGGGGATAGAGACCCAGTACTTC. Translation gives CASSFTGGIETQYF.

In its sample, this clone was seen a few times. The rearrangement uses TRBV7-8 and TRBJ1-2; 11 nucleotides line up with TRBD1. Germline V gene lookup returns CDR1 SGHVS and CDR2 FQNEAQ. V shed 5 bases and J 6 bases; nucleotides not matched to a gene: 8. The CDR3 is 15 amino acids. In DNA, the CDR3 is TGTGCCAGCAGCCGCCGGCCGGGACAGGGGGATGGCTACACCTTC. Encoded protein: CASSRRPGQGDGYTF.

V usage is TRBV27 and J usage is TRBJ2-1; 7 bases line up with TRBD2. V was clipped by 11 bases and J by 0 bases; unmatched bases: 4. This CDR3 has 13 residues. Germline V lookup: CDR1 MNHEY, CDR2 SMNVEV (reference sequence). The CDR3 DNA reads as TGTGCCGCACGGACTAGCTCCTACAATGAGCAGTTCTTC. Translated: CAARTSSYNEQFF.